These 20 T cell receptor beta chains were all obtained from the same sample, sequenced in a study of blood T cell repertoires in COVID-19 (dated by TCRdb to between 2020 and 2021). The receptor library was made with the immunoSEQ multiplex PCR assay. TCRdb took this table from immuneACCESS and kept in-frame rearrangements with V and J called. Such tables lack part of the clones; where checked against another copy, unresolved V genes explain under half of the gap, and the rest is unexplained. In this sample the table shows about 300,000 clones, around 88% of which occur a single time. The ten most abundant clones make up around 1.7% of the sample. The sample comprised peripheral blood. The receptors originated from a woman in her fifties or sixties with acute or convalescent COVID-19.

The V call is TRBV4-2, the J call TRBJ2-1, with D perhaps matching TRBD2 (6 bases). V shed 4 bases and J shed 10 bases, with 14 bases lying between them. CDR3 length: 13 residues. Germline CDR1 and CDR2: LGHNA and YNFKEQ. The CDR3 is CASSPGTGLEQFF. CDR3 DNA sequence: TGTGCCAGCAGCCCTGGGACTGGCCTCGAGCAGTTCTTC.

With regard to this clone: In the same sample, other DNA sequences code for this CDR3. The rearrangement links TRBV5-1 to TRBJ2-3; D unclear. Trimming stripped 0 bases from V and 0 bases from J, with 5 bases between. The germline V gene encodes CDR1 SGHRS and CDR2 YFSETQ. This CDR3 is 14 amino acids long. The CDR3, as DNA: TGCGCCAGCAGCTTGGCGCAGAGCACAGATACGCAGTATTTT. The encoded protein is CASSLAQSTDTQYF.

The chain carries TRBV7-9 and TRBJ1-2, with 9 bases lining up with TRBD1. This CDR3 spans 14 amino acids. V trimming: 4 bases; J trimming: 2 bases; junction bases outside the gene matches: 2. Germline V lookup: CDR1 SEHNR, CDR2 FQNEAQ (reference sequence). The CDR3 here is CASSSTGGNYGYTF. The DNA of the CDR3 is TGTGCCAGCAGCTCCACAGGGGGCAACTATGGCTACACCTTC.

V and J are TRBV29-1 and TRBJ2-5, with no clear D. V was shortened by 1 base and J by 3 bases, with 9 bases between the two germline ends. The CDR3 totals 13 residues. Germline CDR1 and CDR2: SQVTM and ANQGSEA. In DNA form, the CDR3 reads TGCAGCGTTGAAGGGTTTGAGGAAGAGACCCAGTACTTC. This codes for CSVEGFEEETQYF.

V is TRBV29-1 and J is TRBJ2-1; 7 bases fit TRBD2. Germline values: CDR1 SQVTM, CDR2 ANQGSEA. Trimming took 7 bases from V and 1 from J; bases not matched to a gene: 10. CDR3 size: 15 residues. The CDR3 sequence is CSAPVRGSSYNEQFF. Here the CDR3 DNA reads TGCAGCGCCCCAGTTCGCGGGAGTTCCTACAATGAGCAGTTCTTC.

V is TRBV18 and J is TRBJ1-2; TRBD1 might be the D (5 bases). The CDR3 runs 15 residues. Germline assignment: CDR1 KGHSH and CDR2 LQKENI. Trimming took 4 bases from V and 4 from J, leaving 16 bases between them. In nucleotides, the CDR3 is TGTGCCAGCTCACGCGATGGCGGGGCAAGCTATGGCTACACCTTC. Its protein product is CASSRDGGASYGYTF.

The CDR3 coding sequence is TGCGCCAGCAGCCTAGGACAGGGATCGGTTTACGAGCAGTACTTC. Protein product: CASSLGQGSVYEQYF. V is TRBV5-1 and J is TRBJ2-7; 8 nucleotides line up with TRBD1. V was clipped by 4 bases and J by 4 bases; unmatched bases: 10. The CDR3 covers 15 residues. Germline CDR1 SGHRS, CDR2 YFSETQ.

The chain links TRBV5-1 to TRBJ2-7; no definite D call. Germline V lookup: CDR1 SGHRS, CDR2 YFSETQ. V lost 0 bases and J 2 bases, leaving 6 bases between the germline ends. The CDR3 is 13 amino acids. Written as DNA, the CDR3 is TGCGCCAGCAGCTTGGAAATAGCCTACGAGCAGTACTTC. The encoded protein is CASSLEIAYEQYF. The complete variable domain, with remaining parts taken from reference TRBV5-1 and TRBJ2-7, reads KAGVTQTPRYLIKTRGQQVTLSCSPISGHRSVSWYQQTPGQGLQFLFEYFSETQRNKGNFPGRFSGRQFSNSRSEMNVSTLELGDSALYLCASSLEIAYEQYFGPGTRLTVT.

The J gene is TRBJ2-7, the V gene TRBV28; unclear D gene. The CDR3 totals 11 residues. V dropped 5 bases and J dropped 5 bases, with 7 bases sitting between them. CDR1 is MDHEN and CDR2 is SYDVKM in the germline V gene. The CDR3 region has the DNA TGTGCCAGCAGTCCCCGGGACGAGCAGTACTTC. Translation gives CASSPRDEQYF.

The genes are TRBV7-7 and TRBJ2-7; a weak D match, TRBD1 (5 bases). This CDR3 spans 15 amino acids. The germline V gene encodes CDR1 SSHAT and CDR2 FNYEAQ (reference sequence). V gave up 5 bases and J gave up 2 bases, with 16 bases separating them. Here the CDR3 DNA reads TGTGCCAGCAGCCCTTATACAGGTCGGACCTACGAGCAGTACTTC. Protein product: CASSPYTGRTYEQYF.

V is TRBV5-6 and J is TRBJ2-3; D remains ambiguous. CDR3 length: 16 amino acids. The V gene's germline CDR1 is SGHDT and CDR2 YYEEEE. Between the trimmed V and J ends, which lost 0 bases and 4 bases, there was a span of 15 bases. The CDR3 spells CASSLGRVYLADTQYF. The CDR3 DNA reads TGTGCCAGCAGCTTGGGACGGGTTTATTTAGCAGATACGCAGTATTTT.

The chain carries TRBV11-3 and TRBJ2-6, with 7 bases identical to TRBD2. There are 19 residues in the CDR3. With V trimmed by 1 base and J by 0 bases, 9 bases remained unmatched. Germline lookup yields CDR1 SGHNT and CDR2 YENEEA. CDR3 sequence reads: CASSLGYLAVGSGANVLTF. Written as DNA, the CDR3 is TGTGCCAGCAGCTTAGGATACCTAGCGGTCGGCTCTGGGGCCAACGTCCTGACTTTC.

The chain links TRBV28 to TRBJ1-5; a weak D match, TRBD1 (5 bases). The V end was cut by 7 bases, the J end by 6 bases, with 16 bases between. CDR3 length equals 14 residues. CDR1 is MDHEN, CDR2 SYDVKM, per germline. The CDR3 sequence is CASTLQGLGQPQHF. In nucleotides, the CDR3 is TGTGCCAGCACCCTCCAGGGTTTAGGTCAGCCCCAGCATTTT. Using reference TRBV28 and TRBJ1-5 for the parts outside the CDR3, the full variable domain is DVKVTQSSRYLVKRTGEKVFLECVQDMDHENMFWYRQDPGLGLRLIYFSYDVKMKEKGDIPEGYSVSREKKERFSLILESASTNQTSMYLCASTLQGLGQPQHFGDGTRLSIL.

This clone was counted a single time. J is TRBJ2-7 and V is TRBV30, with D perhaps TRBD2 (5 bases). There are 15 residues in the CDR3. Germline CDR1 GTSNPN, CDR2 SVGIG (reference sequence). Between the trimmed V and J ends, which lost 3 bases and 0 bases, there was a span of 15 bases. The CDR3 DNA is TGTGCCTGGAGAAGTAGAGGGCCGAGCTCCTACGAGCAGTACTTC. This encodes CAWRSRGPSSYEQYF. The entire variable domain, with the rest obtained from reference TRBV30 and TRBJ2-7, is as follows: SQTIHQWPATLVQPVGSPLSLECTVEGTSNPNLYWYRQAAGRGLQLLFYSVGIGQISSEVPQNLSASRPQDRQFILSSKKLLLSDSGFYLCAWRSRGPSSYEQYFGPGTRLTVT.

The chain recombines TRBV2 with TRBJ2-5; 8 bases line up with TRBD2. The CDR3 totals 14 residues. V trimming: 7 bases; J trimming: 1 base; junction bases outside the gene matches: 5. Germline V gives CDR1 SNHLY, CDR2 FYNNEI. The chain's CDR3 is CASTPSGSQETQYF. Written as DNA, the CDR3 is TGTGCCAGCACACCCAGCGGGAGCCAAGAGACCCAGTACTTC.

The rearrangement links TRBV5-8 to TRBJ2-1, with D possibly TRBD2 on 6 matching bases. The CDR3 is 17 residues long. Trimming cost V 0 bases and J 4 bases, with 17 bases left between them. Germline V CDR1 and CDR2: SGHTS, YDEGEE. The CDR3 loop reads CASSLGGDSRAYNEQFF. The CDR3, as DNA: TGTGCCAGCAGCTTGGGGGGGGACTCTAGGGCGTACAATGAGCAGTTCTTC.

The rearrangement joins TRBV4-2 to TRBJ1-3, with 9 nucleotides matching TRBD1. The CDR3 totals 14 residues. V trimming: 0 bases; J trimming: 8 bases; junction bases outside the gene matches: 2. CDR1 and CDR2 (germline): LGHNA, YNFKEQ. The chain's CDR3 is CASSQEDRGYTIYF. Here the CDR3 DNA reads TGTGCCAGCAGCCAAGAGGACAGGGGATACACCATATATTTT.

The CDR3 DNA reads TGCGCCAGCAGTGAGCGACCCGGGACAGGATCCTACAATGAGCAGTTCTTC. It is translated as CASSERPGTGSYNEQFF. The chain recombines TRBV10-2 with TRBJ2-1; 8 bases line up with TRBD1. The germline gives CDR1 WSHSY, CDR2 SAAADI. The CDR3 runs 17 residues. Trimming at V came to 2 bases and at J to 1 base, leaving 7 bases not matched to a gene.

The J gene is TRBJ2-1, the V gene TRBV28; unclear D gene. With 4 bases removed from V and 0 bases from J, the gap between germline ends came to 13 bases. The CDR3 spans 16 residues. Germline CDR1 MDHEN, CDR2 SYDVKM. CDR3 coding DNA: TGTGCCAGCAGTTCCCCCTCGGAGAGCTCCTACAATGAGCAGTTCTTC. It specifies CASSSPSESSYNEQFF. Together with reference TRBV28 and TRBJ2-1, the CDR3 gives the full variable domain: DVKVTQSSRYLVKRTGEKVFLECVQDMDHENMFWYRQDPGLGLRLIYFSYDVKMKEKGDIPEGYSVSREKKERFSLILESASTNQTSMYLCASSSPSESSYNEQFFGPGTRLTVL.

The CDR3 DNA follows: TGTGCCAGCAGCTTAGTTGGTCTTAGGACAGCTACCTATGGCTACACCTTC. Protein product: CASSLVGLRTATYGYTF. V is TRBV11-2 and J is TRBJ1-2; D is perhaps TRBD1 (6 bases). V lost 1 base, J lost 4 bases, and 19 bases lay in between. The CDR3 sequence is 17 residues long. Germline lookup yields CDR1 SGHAT and CDR2 FQNNGV.